The 19 T cell receptor beta chains below come from one sample, sequenced in a study of cytomegalovirus exposure and HLA in healthy donors. The PCR ran on 60 Vbeta and 13 Jbeta primers. Some clones are missing from TCRdb's copy, which holds only in-frame ones; the method was immunoSEQ multiplex PCR. The sample includes about 140,000 clones, around three quarters of them seen just once. Specimen: PBMCs. Receptors were obtained from a male donor in good health and CMV-seronegative.

The CDR3 coding sequence is TGTGCCACCAGCAGAGATTTGGCTAGCGGGAGCTATGAGCAGTTCTTC. It is translated as CATSRDLASGSYEQFF. The chain links TRBV15 to TRBJ2-1; TRBD2 matches at 10 bases. V gave up 0 bases and J gave up 8 bases; unmatched junction bases: 7. The CDR3 consists of 16 residues. In germline, CDR1 is LNHNV, CDR2 YYDKDF (reference sequence).

The rearrangement uses TRBV30 and TRBJ1-3; 8 nucleotides line up with TRBD1. J gave up 0 bases and V 3 bases, and 4 bases lay outside the gene matches. The germline V gene encodes CDR1 GTSNPN and CDR2 SVGIG (reference sequence). CDR3 length: 15 residues. The CDR3 reads CAWRGQGSSGNTIYF. In DNA form, the CDR3 reads TGTGCCTGGAGAGGACAGGGTAGCTCTGGAAACACCATATATTTT.

As to this clone: At one end, the junction sequence differs from germline, possibly due to a read error. The rearrangement uses TRBV10-3 and TRBJ2-7; D is unclear. Looked up from germline, CDR1 is ENHRY and CDR2 is SYGVKD. The CDR3 consists of 13 residues. The chain's CDR3 is CAIGVLSLRERYF. In DNA form, the CDR3 reads TGTGCCATTGGAGTCCTCAGCCTCCGCGAGCGGTACTTC.

This sequence joins TRBV6-1 and TRBJ2-1, with D maybe TRBD2 (5 bases). V was cut by 2 bases and J by 4 bases, with 12 bases left in between. The CDR3 runs to 15 residues. Germline CDR1 MNHNS, CDR2 SASEGT. The CDR3 sequence: CASSELAVLYNEQFF. In DNA, the CDR3 is TGTGCCAGCAGTGAACTAGCAGTTCTTTACAATGAGCAGTTCTTC.

The gene calls are TRBV28 and TRBJ2-6; possible D gene TRBD1, 5 bases. Germline V gene sequence: CDR1 MDHEN, CDR2 SYDVKM. The CDR3 extends over 15 amino acids. Deletions cut 6 bases from V and 1 base from J, with 10 bases between. The CDR3 reads CASRGARSGANVLTF. The CDR3 DNA is TGTGCCAGCAGAGGGGCGAGGTCTGGGGCCAACGTCCTGACTTTC.

This clone occurred a few times. The J gene is TRBJ1-2, the V gene TRBV25-1; 7 bases line up with TRBD1. The CDR3 contains 13 residues. With 6 bases clipped from V and 6 bases from J, the junction kept 7 bases outside the gene matches. Germline V lookup: CDR1 MGHDK, CDR2 SYGVNS. CDR3 in amino acids: CASRDRVLDGYTF. The CDR3 DNA reads as TGTGCCAGCAGAGACAGGGTATTGGATGGCTACACCTTC.

J is TRBJ2-3 and V is TRBV13; 13 bases line up with TRBD2. The germline CDR1 and CDR2 sequences are PRHDT and FYEKMQ (reference sequence). This CDR3 comprises 17 residues. The junction had 7 bases not matched to a gene; V was cut back by 5 bases and J by 2 bases. The CDR3: CASSPRGLAGYTDTQYF. Here the CDR3 DNA reads TGTGCCAGCAGCCCAAGGGGACTAGCGGGGTACACAGATACGCAGTATTTT.

This clone was counted a few times. The J gene is TRBJ2-3, the V gene TRBV6-1; 9 nucleotides agree with TRBD2. Germline CDR1 and CDR2: MNHNS and SASEGT. V shed 1 base and J 3 bases; nucleotides not matched to a gene: 5. This CDR3 region has 16 residues. In DNA form, the CDR3 reads TGTGCCAGCAGTGAAGTAGCGGGGGTTGCAACAGATACGCAGTATTTT. Translation gives CASSEVAGVATDTQYF.

The chain combines TRBV7-9 with TRBJ1-4; TRBD1 is a possible D gene (5 bases). Looked up from germline, CDR1 is SEHNR and CDR2 is FQNEAQ (reference sequence). Trimming removed 6 bases at V and 0 bases at J, with 11 bases between. This CDR3 region has 15 residues. CDR3 in DNA: TGTGCCAGCAGATCTCAGGGTCCAACTAATGAAAAACTGTTTTTT. Translation gives CASRSQGPTNEKLFF. The full variable domain, in which reference TRBV7-9 and TRBJ1-4 provide the parts outside the CDR3, is DTGVSQNPRHKITKRGQNVTFRCDPISEHNRLYWYRQTLGQGPEFLTYFQNEAQLEKSRLLSDRFSAERPKGSFSTLEIQRTEQGDSAMYLCASRSQGPTNEKLFFGSGTQLSVL.

The chain has TRBV19 and TRBJ2-5, with TRBD1 matching over 7 bases. The trim removed 4 bases at V and 14 bases at J, leaving 16 bases unmatched. Germline V gene data show CDR1 as LNHDA and CDR2 as SQIVND (reference sequence). The CDR3 covers 14 residues. CDR3 amino acids: CASSRVPGQPQDYF. CDR3 nucleotides: TGTGCCAGTAGTAGAGTCCCGGGACAGCCCCAAGACTACTTC.

The chain couples TRBV19 to TRBJ1-2; 9 bases match TRBD1. The CDR3 has 15 residues. V was clipped by 1 base and J by 6 bases; unmatched bases: 6. The germline V gene encodes CDR1 LNHDA and CDR2 SQIVND (reference sequence). For the CDR3, the DNA is TGTGCCAGTAGTATAGTAGCGGGACAGGGTAATGGCTACACCTTC. Translation: CASSIVAGQGNGYTF.

This chain links TRBV7-3 with TRBJ2-2; 8 nucleotides agree with TRBD1. Germline CDR1 is SGHTA and CDR2 is FQGTGA. The CDR3 runs to 14 residues. J lost 4 bases, V lost 5 bases, and 3 bases had no gene match. This chain's CDR3 is CASSLDRGTGELFF. The CDR3 DNA follows: TGTGCCAGCAGCCTCGACAGGGGCACCGGGGAGCTGTTTTTT.

This clone was seen a few times. J is TRBJ2-1 and V is TRBV7-2; TRBD1 aligns across 9 bases. Per the germline V gene, CDR1 is SGHTA and CDR2 is FQGNSA. Trimming took 4 bases from V and 7 from J; bases not matched to a gene: 14. There are 17 residues in the CDR3. The CDR3 DNA sequence: TGTGCCAGCAGCTGGAAGTCCGGGACAGGGAGAAAGAATGAGCAGTTCTTC. Residues: CASSWKSGTGRKNEQFF. The whole variable domain, filled in from reference TRBV7-2 and TRBJ2-1, reads GAGVSQSPSNKVTEKGKDVELRCDPISGHTALYWYRQSLGQGLEFLIYFQGNSAPDKSGLPSDRFSAERTGGSVSTLTIQRTQQEDSAVYLCASSWKSGTGRKNEQFFGPGTRLTVL.

The chain joins TRBV28 to TRBJ1-4; the D gene is possibly TRBD1 (5 bases). The germline CDR1 and CDR2 sequences are MDHEN and SYDVKM. The CDR3 spans 16 residues. The V end was cut by 1 base, the J end by 8 bases, with 17 bases between. CDR3 sequence: CASSLFAAGEKEKLFF. In DNA form, the CDR3 reads TGTGCCAGCAGTTTATTTGCGGCGGGGGAGAAAGAAAAACTGTTTTTT.

CDR3 DNA: TGTGCCAGCAGTACCCGGGACAGGGGAGGGGTAGCTGAAGCTTTCTTT. Its protein is CASSTRDRGGVAEAFF. The chain links TRBV27 to TRBJ1-1; 10 nucleotides agree with TRBD1. With 5 bases clipped from V and 6 bases from J, the junction kept 12 bases outside the gene matches. The CDR3 is 16 residues long. Germline CDR1 MNHEY, CDR2 SMNVEV (reference sequence).

The gene calls are TRBV15 and TRBJ2-7; possibly TRBD2 for D (5 bases). This CDR3 contains 15 residues. In germline, CDR1 is LNHNV, CDR2 YYDKDF (reference sequence). V was pared by 0 bases and J by 5 bases, with 14 bases between. CDR3 coding DNA: TGTGCCACCAGCAGAGATCTGTCGACTATGAACGAGCAGTACTTC. This codes for CATSRDLSTMNEQYF. The full variable domain, with the rest looked up from reference TRBV15 and TRBJ2-7, is DAMVIQNPRYQVTQFGKPVTLSCSQTLNHNVMYWYQQKSSQAPKLLFHYYDKDFNNEADTPDNFQSRRPNTSFCFLDIRSPGLGDTAMYLCATSRDLSTMNEQYFGPGTRLTVT.

The rearrangement links TRBV19 to TRBJ2-2; D is undetermined. The CDR3 sequence is 16 residues long. Germline CDR1 reads LNHDA; CDR2 reads SQIVND (reference sequence). V lost 2 bases and J 7 bases, leaving 17 bases between the germline ends. Here the CDR3 reads CASSIFRHTEHGELFF. The DNA of the CDR3 is TGTGCCAGTAGTATATTTCGACACACTGAACACGGGGAGCTGTTTTTT.

The rearrangement joins TRBV9 to TRBJ2-1, with D possibly being TRBD2 (6 bases). Germline CDR1 reads SGDLS; CDR2 reads YYNGEE. The CDR3 has 19 amino acids. V shed 4 bases and J shed 0 bases, with 23 bases lying between them. DNA for the CDR3: TGTGCCAGCAGCCTCCCGGCGGGGCCCACCGAGAGCTCCTACAATGAGCAGTTCTTC. Translating it yields CASSLPAGPTESSYNEQFF.

The V gene is TRBV29-1, the J gene TRBJ1-1; a possible D gene is TRBD1 (5 bases). The V end lost 6 bases, the J end lost 11 bases, and 13 bases lay between the germline ends. The CDR3 totals 10 residues. Germline CDR1 SQVTM, CDR2 ANQGSEA. The CDR3 DNA is TGCAGCGTCATAACCCGGGGGGCTTTCTTT. Amino acids: CSVITRGAFF. The variable domain in full, with the rest retrieved from reference TRBV29-1 and TRBJ1-1, is SAVISQKPSRDICQRGTSLTIQCQVDSQVTMMFWYRQQPGQSLTLIATANQGSEATYESGFVIDKFPISRPNLTFSTLTVSNMSPEDSSIYLCSVITRGAFFGQGTRLTVV.